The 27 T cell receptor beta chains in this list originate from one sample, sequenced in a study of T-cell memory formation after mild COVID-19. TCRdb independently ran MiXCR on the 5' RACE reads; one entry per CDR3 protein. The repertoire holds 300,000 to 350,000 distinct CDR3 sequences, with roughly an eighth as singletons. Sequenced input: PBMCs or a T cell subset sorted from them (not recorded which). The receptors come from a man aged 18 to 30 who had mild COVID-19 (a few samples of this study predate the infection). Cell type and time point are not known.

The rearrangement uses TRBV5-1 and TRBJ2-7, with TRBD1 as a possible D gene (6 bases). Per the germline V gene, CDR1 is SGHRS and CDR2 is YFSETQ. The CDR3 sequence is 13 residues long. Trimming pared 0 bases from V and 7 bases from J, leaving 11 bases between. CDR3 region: CASSLELGGEQYF. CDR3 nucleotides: TGCGCCAGCAGCTTGGAATTAGGGGGAGAGCAGTACTTC.

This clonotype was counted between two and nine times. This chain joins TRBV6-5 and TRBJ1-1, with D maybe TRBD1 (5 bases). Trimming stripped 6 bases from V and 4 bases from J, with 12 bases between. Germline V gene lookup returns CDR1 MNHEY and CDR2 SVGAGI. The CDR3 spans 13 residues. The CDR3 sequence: CASRVQETTEAFF. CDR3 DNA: TGTGCCAGCAGGGTACAGGAGACCACTGAAGCTTTCTTT.

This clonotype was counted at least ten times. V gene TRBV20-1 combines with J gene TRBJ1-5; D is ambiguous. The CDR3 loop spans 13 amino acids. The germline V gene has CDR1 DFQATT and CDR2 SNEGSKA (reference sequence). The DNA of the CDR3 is TGCAGAGCGACTCAAGGGAGCAATCAGCCCCAGCATTTT. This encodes CRATQGSNQPQHF.

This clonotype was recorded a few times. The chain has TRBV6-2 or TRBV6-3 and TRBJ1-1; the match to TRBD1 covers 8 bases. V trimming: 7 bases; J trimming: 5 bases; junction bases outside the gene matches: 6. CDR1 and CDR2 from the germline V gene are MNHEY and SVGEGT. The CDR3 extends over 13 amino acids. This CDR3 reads CASKMDRETEAFF. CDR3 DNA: TGTGCCAGCAAAATGGACAGGGAGACTGAAGCTTTCTTT.

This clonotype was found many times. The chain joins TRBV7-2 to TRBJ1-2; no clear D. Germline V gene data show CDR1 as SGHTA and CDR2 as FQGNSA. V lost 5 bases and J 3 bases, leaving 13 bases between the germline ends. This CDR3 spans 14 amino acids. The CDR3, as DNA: TGTGCCAGCAGCCCCGGACCATGGGACTATGGCTACACCTTC. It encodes CASSPGPWDYGYTF.

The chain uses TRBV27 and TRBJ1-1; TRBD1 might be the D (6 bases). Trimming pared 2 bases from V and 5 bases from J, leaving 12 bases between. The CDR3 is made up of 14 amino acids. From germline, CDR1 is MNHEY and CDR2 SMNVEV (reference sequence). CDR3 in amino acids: CASSLSRGSTEAFF. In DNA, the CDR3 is TGTGCCAGCAGTTTAAGCAGGGGAAGTACTGAAGCTTTCTTT.

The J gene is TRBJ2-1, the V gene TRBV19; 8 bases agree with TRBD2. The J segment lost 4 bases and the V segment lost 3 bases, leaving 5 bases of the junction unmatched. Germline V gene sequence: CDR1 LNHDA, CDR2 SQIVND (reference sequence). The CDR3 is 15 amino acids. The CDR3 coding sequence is TGTGCCAGTAGTATCGGGGGGGGATTATACAATGAGCAGTTCTTC. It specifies CASSIGGGLYNEQFF. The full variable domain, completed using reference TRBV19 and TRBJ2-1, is DGGITQSPKYLFRKEGQNVTLSCEQNLNHDAMYWYRQDPGQGLRLIYYSQIVNDFQKGDIAEGYSVSREKKESFPLTVTSAQKNPTAFYLCASSIGGGLYNEQFFGPGTRLTVL.

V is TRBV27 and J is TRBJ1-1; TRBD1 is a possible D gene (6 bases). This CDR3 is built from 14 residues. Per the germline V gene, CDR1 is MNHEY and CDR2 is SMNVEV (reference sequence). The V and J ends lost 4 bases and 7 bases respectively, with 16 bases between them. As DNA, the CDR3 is TGTGCCAGCAGTTCCCGGGGGGGCTGGGTTGAAGCTTTCTTT. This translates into CASSSRGGWVEAFF.

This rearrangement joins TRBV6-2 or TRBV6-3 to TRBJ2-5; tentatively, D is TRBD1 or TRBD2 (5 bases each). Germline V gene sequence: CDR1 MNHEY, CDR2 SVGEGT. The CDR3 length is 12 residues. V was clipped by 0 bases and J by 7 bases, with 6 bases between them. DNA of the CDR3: TGTGCCAGCAGTTACTCAGGGACGACCCAGTACTTC. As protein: CASSYSGTTQYF.

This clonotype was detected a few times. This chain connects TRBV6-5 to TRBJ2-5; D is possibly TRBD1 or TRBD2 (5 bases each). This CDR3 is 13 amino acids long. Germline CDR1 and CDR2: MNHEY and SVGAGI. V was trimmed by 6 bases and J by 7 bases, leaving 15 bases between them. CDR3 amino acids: CASRRDVAGTQYF. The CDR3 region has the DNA TGTGCCAGCAGAAGGGACGTCGCCGGGACCCAGTACTTC.

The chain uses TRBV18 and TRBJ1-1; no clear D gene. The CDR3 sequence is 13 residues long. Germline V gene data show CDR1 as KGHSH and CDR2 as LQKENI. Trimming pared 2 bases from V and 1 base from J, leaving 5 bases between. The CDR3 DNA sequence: TGTGCCAGCTCACCAGCGGGGAACACTGAAGCTTTCTTT. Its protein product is CASSPAGNTEAFF.

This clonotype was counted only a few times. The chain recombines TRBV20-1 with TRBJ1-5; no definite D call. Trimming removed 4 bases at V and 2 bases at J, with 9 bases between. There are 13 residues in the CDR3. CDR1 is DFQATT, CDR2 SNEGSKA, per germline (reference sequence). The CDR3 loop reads CSATDMGNQPQHF. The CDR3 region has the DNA TGCAGTGCTACAGACATGGGCAATCAGCCCCAGCATTTT.

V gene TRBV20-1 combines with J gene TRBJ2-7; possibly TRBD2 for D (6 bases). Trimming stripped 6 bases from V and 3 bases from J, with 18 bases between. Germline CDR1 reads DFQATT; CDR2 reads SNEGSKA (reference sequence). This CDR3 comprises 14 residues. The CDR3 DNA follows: TGCAGTGCCAGTGGGGGGAATCAGTACTACGAGCAGTACTTC. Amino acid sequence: CSASGGNQYYEQYF.

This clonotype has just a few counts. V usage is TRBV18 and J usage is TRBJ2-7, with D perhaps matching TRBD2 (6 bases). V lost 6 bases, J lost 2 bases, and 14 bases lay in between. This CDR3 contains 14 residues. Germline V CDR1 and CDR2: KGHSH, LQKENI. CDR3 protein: CASSPRGGAYEQYF. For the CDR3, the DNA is TGTGCCAGCTCCCCGCGGGGCGGGGCCTACGAGCAGTACTTC.

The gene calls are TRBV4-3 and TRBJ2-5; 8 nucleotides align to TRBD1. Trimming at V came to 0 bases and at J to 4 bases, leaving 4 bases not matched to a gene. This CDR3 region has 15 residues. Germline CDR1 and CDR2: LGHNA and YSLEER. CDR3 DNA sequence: TGCGCCAGCAGCCAAGATGGACAGGGTTCAGAGACCCAGTACTTC. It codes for CASSQDGQGSETQYF.

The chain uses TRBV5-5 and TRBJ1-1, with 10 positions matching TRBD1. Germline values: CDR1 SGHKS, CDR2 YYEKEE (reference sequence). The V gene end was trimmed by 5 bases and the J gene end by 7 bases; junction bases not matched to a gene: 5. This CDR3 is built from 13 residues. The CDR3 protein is CASRRGTGDEAFF. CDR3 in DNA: TGTGCCAGCAGACGCGGGACAGGGGATGAAGCTTTCTTT.

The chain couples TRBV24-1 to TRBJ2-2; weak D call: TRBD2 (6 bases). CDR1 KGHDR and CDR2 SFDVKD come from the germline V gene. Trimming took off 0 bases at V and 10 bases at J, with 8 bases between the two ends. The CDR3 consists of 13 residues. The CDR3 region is CATSDLTGVELFF. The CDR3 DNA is TGTGCCACCAGTGATTTGACGGGGGTGGAGCTGTTTTTT.

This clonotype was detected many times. Written as DNA, the CDR3 is TGTGCCAGCAGTTTAGCGCGGGAGCAGCGGGGACCGTACAATGAGCAGTTCTTC. This gives the protein CASSLAREQRGPYNEQFF. V gene TRBV12-3 or TRBV12-4 combines with J gene TRBJ2-1; 7 bases agree with TRBD2. The CDR3 has 18 residues. Trimming cost V 0 bases and J 4 bases; bases outside gene matches: 12.

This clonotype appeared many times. The CDR3 bases are TGTGCCAGCAGCTTAGTTGCTAGCGGGGTAATCCAAGAGACCCAGTACTTC. Translation: CASSLVASGVIQETQYF. The rearrangement uses TRBV7-8 and TRBJ2-5, with TRBD2 identical over 9 bases. The germline CDR1 and CDR2 sequences are SGHVS and FQNEAQ. The CDR3 sequence is 17 residues long. With V trimmed by 1 base and J by 1 base, 7 bases remained unmatched.

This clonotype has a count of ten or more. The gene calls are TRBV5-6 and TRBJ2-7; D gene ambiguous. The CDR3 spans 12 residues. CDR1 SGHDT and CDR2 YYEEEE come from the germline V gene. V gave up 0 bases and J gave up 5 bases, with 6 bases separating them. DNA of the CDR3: TGTGCCAGCAGCTTGGGGGAACACGAGCAGTACTTC. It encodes CASSLGEHEQYF.

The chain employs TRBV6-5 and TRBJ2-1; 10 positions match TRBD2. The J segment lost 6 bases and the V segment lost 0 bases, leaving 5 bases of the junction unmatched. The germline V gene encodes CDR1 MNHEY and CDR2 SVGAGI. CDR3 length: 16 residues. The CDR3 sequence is CASSYSPSGGTNEQFF. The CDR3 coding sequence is TGTGCCAGCAGTTACTCGCCTAGCGGGGGTACCAATGAGCAGTTCTTC.

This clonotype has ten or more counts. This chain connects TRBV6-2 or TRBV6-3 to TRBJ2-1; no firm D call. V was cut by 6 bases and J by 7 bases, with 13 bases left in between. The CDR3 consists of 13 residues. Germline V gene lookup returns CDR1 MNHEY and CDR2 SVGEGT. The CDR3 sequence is CASSFVPSNEQFF. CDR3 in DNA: TGTGCCAGCAGCTTCGTGCCCTCTAATGAGCAGTTCTTC.

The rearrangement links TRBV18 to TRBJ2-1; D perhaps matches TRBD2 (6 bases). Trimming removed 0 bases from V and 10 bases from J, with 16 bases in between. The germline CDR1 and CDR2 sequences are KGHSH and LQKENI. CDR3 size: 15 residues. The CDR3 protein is CASSPPGGIGQEQFF. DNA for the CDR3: TGTGCCAGCTCACCACCGGGGGGAATCGGGCAGGAGCAGTTCTTC.

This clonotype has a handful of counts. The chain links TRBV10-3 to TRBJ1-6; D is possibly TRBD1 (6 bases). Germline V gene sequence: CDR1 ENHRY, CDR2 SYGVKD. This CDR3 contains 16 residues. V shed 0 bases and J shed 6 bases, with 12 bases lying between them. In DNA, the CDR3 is TGTGCCATCAGTGAGTCGAGAGGGGGGAGTAATTCACCCCTCCACTTT. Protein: CAISESRGGSNSPLHF.

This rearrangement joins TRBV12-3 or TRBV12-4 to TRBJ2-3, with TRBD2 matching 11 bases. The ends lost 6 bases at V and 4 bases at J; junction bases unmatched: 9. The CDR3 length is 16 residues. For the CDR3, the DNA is TGTGCCAGCAGCTCCATCACTAGCGGGGGTTCAGATACGCAGTATTTT. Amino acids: CASSSITSGGSDTQYF.

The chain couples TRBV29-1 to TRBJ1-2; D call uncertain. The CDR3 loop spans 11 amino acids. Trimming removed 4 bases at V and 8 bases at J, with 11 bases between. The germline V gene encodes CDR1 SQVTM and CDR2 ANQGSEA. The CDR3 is CSVVLGRGYTF. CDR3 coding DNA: TGCAGCGTTGTTCTGGGTCGCGGCTACACCTTC.

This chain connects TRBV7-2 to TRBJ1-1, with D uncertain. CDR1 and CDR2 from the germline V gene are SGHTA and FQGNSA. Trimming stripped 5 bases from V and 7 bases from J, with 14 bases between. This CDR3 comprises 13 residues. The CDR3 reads CASSPRTAVEAFF. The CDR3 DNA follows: TGTGCCAGCAGCCCACGTACAGCCGTTGAAGCTTTCTTT.